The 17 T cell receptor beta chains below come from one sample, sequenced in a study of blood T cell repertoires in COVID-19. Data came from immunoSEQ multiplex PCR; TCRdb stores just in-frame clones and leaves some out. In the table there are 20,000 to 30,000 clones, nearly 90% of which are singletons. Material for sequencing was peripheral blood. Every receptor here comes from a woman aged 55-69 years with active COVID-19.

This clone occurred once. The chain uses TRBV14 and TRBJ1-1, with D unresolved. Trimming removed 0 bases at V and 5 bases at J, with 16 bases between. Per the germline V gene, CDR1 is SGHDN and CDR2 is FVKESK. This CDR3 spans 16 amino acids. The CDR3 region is CASSQDTGERRTEAFF. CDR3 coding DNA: TGTGCCAGCAGCCAAGATACCGGGGAGAGGAGGACTGAAGCTTTCTTT.

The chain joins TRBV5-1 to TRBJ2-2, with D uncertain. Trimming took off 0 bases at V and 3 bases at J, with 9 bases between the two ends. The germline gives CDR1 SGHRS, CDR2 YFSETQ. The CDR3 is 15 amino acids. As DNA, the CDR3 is TGCGCCAGCAGCTTGGATGTCAGCGACACCGGGGAGCTGTTTTTT. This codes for CASSLDVSDTGELFF.

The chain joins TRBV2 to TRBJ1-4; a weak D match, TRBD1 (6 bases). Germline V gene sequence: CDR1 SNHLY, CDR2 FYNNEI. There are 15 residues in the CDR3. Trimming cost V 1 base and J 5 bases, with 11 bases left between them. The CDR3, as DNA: TGTGCCAGCAGTGAAGAGGGCAGGGGAAATGAAAAACTGTTTTTT. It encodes CASSEEGRGNEKLFF.

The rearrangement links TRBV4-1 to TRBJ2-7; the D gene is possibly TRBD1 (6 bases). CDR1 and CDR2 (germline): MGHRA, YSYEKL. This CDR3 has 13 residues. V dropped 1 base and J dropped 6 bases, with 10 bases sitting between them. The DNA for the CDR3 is TGCGCCAGCAGCCAAGGGCAGGGGCTCGAGCAGTACTTC. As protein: CASSQGQGLEQYF.

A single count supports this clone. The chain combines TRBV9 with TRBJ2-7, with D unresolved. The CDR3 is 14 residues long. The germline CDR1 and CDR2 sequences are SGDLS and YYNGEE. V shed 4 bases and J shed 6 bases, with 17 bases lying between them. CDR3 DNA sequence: TGTGCCAGCAGCTTGGGCCCGTTAACGATCGAGCAGTACTTC. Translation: CASSLGPLTIEQYF.

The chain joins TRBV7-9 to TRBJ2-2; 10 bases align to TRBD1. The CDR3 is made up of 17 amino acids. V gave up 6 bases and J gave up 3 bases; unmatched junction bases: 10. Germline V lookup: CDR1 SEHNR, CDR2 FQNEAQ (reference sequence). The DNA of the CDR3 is TGTGCCAGCAGACCTCCGGGACAGGGGTGGGACACCGGGGAGCTGTTTTTT. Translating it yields CASRPPGQGWDTGELFF.

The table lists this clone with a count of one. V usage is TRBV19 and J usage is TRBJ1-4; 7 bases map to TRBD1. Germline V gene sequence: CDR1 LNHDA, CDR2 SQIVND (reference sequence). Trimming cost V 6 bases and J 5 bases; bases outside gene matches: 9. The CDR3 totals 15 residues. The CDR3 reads CASRPNDRVNEKLFF. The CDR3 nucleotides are TGTGCCAGTAGGCCAAATGACAGGGTGAATGAAAAACTGTTTTTT.

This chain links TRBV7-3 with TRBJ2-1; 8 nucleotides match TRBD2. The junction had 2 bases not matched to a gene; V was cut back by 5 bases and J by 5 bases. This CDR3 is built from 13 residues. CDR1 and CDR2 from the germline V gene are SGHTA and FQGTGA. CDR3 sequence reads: CASSVSGDNEQFF. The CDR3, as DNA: TGTGCCAGCAGCGTTAGCGGGGACAATGAGCAGTTCTTC.

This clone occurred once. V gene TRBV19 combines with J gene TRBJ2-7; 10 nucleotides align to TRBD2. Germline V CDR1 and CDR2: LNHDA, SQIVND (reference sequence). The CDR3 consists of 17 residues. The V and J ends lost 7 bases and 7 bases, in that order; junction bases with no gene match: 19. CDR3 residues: CASISRSGLSAGGEQYF. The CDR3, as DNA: TGTGCCAGTATTTCACGTTCGGGACTCTCAGCGGGAGGGGAGCAGTACTTC.

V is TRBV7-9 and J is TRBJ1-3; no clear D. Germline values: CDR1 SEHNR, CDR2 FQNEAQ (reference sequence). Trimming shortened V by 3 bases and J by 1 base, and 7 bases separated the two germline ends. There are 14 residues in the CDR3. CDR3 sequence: CASSLKQSGNTIYF. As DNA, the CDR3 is TGTGCCAGCAGCTTGAAACAGTCTGGAAACACCATATATTTT.

Here the CDR3 reads CASSYSYPRETQYF. DNA for the CDR3: TGTGCCAGCAGTTACTCCTACCCTCGAGAGACCCAGTACTTC. The V and J genes are TRBV6-2 or TRBV6-3 and TRBJ2-5; no clear D gene. Germline lookup yields CDR1 MNHEY and CDR2 SVGEGT. This CDR3 region has 14 residues. The V and J ends lost 0 bases and 4 bases respectively, with 9 bases between them.

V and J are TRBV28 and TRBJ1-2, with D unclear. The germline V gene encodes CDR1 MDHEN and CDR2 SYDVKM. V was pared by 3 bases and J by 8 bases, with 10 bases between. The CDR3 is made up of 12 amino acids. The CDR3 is CASSFWGGGYTF. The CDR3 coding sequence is TGTGCCAGCAGTTTTTGGGGAGGAGGCTACACCTTC.

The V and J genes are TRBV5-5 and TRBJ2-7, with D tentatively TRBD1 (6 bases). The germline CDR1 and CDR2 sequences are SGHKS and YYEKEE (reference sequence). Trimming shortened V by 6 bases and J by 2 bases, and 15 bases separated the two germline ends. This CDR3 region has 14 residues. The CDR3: CASTIQGPTYEQYF. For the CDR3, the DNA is TGTGCCAGCACCATACAGGGACCAACCTACGAGCAGTACTTC.

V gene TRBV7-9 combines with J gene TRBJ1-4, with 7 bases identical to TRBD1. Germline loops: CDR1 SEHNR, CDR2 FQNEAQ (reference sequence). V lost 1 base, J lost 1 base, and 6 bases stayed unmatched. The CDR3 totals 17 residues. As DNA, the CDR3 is TGTGCCAGCAGCTTAGGGCGAACAGGGGAAACTAATGAAAAACTGTTTTTT. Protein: CASSLGRTGETNEKLFF.

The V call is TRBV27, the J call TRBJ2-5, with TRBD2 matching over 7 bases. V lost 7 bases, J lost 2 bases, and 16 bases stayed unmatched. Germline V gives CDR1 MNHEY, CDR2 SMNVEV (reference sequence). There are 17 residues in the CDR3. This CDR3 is CASKTGRGYPWQETQYF. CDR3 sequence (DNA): TGTGCCAGCAAGACGGGGAGGGGATACCCATGGCAAGAGACCCAGTACTTC.

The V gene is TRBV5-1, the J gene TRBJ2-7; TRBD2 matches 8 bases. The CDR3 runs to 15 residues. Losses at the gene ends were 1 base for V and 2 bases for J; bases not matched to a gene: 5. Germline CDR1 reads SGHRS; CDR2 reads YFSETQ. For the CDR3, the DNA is TGCGCCAGCAGCTTGTCCGGGAGGGGGACCTACGAGCAGTACTTC. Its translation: CASSLSGRGTYEQYF.

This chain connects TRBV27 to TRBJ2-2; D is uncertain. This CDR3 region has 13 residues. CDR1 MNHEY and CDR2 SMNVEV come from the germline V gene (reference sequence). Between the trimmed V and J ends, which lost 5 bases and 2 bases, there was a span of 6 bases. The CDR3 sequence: CASSHTNTGELFF. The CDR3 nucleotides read TGTGCCAGCAGTCATACTAACACCGGGGAGCTGTTTTTT.